The T cell receptor beta chain described here comes from a study of cytomegalovirus exposure and HLA in healthy donors. Vbeta (60) and Jbeta (13) primers were used in the PCR. Profiled with immunoSEQ multiplex PCR; TCRdb holds only in-frame clones, not every one. The sample includes more than 150,000 clones, roughly 80% of them seen just once. Germline V gene sequence: CDR1 MGHRA, CDR2 YSYEKL. This CDR3 is built from 15 residues. V was shortened by 0 bases and J by 9 bases, with 15 bases between the two germline ends. Study-wide results and limits: Among CMV-associated TCR beta chains, most appeared HLA-restricted in a later analysis.

Note on this clone: Its antigen is currently unknown.

Sequencing was carried out using PBMCs. The clonotype was recovered from a male donor in good health and CMV-seronegative. This chain links TRBV4-1 with TRBJ2-1; D is unclear. The CDR3, as DNA: TGCGCCAGCAGCCAAGAGGTCAGATTTTCTGGTGAGCAGTTCTTC. Amino acids: CASSQEVRFSGEQFF.